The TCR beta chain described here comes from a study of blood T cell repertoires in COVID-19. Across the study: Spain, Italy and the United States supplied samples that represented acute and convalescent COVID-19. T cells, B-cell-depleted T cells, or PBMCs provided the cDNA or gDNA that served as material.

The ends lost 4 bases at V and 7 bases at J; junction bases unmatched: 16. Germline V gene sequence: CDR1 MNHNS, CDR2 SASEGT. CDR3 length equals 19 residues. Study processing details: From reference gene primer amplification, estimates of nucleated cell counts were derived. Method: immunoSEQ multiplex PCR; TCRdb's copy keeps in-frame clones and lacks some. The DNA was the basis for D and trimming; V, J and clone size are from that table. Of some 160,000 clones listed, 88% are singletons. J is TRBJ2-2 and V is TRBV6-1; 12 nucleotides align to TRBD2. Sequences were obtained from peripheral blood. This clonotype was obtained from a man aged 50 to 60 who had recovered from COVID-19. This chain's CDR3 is CASSGGTERLAGAIGELFF. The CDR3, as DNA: TGTGCCAGCAGTGGAGGGACGGAAAGACTAGCGGGGGCGATCGGGGAGCTGTTTTTT.